This T cell receptor beta chain derives from a study of blood T cell repertoires in COVID-19. At the level of the study: COVID-19 samples, acute and convalescent, were from the United States, Italy and Spain. T cells, B-cell-depleted T cells, or PBMCs provided the cDNA or gDNA that served as material.

Germline CDR1 MNHNY, CDR2 SVGAGI (reference sequence). CDR3 length equals 15 residues. Trimming took 6 bases from V and 3 from J; bases not matched to a gene: 9. Under the authors' procedure: Estimated nucleated cell counts came from reference gene primer amplification. TCRdb's copy holds only in-frame clones and misses some; the assay was immunoSEQ multiplex PCR. V and J calls and clone size are those listed in that table; D and trimming were worked out from the DNA. The table includes about 260,000 clones, over 75% detected once. Sequencing was done on a sample of peripheral blood. The J gene is TRBJ1-2, the V gene TRBV6-6, with 8 bases fitting TRBD1. This receptor was taken from a human donor in a cohort sampled during active COVID-19. The CDR3 region has the DNA TGTGCCAGCAGCCCCACCGGGACAGGCGACTATGGCTACACCTTC. As protein: CASSPTGTGDYGYTF.